The 9 T cell receptor delta chains presented below share a single source sample, sequenced in a study of γδ T cells in repeated Plasmodium falciparum infection. Gammadelta T cells were flow-sorted from PBMC into Vgamma9/Vdelta2+ and Vdelta2-negative populations for bulk analysis. TCRdb repeated clone calling on the multiplex PCR reads with CATT. This sample has roughly 50,000 delta-chain clones, with less than 2% found just once. The sample comprised gamma-delta T cells from blood. These receptors all come from a pool of human donors (malaria-infected and uninfected, not separated).

There are a few counts of this clone. This DNA translates differently at residue 3 from the TCRdb protein, which is that of a much larger clone; a read error is likely, and the protein shown is the DNA's own translation. The J gene is TRDJ1, the V gene TRDV1, with 8 nucleotides matching TRDD3. TCRdb gives no J gene; it was assigned here by matching the DNA to germline. CDR3 length: 19 residues. Germline V lookup: CDR1 TSWWSYY, CDR2 QGS. Written as DNA, the CDR3 is TGTGCTTTTGGGGAACTAATCGCCCCACTGGGGGTTCTTACCGATAAACTCATCTTT. The encoded protein is CAFGELIAPLGVLTDKLIF.

With regard to this clone: The TCRdb protein comes from a much larger clone and disagrees with this DNA's translation at residue 5, likely due to a read error; the protein given here is derived from the DNA. The chain uses TRDV1 and TRDJ1; 8 bases map to TRDD2. Because TCRdb records no J gene, it was assigned here through a match of the DNA to germline. Germline trimming cut 4 bases from V and 10 bases from J; bases unmatched to any gene: 20. The CDR3 totals 17 residues. The V gene's germline CDR1 is TSWWSYY and CDR2 QGS. CDR3 in DNA: TGTGCTCTTGGGGGGACTTCCTACCTCCCGCAAGAAGGTGGACTCATCTTT. It encodes CALGGTSYLPQEGGLIF.

This clone was detected a few times. TCRdb shows a much larger clone's protein in place of this DNA's translation, and the two differ at residue 5, likely through a read error; the protein shown is translated from the DNA. The chain joins TRDV1 to TRDJ1, with D perhaps matching TRDD2 (6 bases). TCRdb is silent on the J gene; assignment here came from matching the DNA to germline. Germline loops: CDR1 TSWWSYY, CDR2 QGS. This CDR3 has 16 residues. V lost 4 bases and J 10 bases, leaving 25 bases between the germline ends. The DNA of the CDR3 is TGTGCTCTTGGGGGTGTTCCTTCCGCCGGGGAACTCTCACTCATCTTT. Translation: CALGGVPSAGELSLIF.

A word on this clone: The TCRdb record carries a much larger clone's protein, which differs from this DNA's translation at residue 22; a read error is the likely cause, and the protein listed here is the DNA translation. For the V gene the call is TRDV1; the J gene has no call; TRDD3 reflects the table's D call only, with no check against the DNA. CDR1 TSWWSYY and CDR2 QGS come from the germline V gene. The CDR3 extends over 24 amino acids. The CDR3 reads CALGPSAFLGLYWGIRLPGRKPIF. The DNA of the CDR3 is TGTGCTCTTGGGCCCTCGGCCTTCCTAGGCCTATACTGGGGGATACGGTTGCCGGGCCGTAAACCCATCTTT.

This clone was seen only a few times. Given a far larger clone just one base away, this is likely a sequencing read error. Different DNA sequences within this sample yield the same CDR3. V gene TRDV1 combines with J gene TRDJ1, with TRDD1 as a possible D gene (5 bases). TCRdb supplies no J gene; here it was assigned by aligning the nucleotide sequence to germline. Germline CDR1 is TSWWSYY and CDR2 is QGS. CDR3 size: 16 residues. V lost 2 bases, J lost 5 bases, and 18 bases lay in between. CDR3 bases: TGTGCTCTTGGGGAAAATAGATCTACGGACAAGGATAAACTCATCTTT. This codes for CALGENRSTDKDKLIF.

To note about this clone: The protein in TCRdb stems from a much larger clone and differs at residue 16 from this DNA's translation, likely a read error; here the protein is translated from the DNA. The rearrangement uses TRDV2 and TRDJ1, with 12 bases matching TRDD3. V shed 3 bases and J 11 bases; nucleotides not matched to a gene: 24. This CDR3 spans 19 amino acids. Germline values: CDR1 GEAIGNYY, CDR2 EKD. The CDR3 protein is CACDPLGVLGDTDIDNLIF. CDR3 nucleotide sequence: TGTGCCTGTGACCCTCTTGGAGTACTGGGGGATACCGACATCGACAACCTCATCTTT.

About this clone itself: A far larger clone is just one base off, so this is likely a read error. J is TRDJ1 and V is TRDV1; D possibly corresponds to TRDD3 (6 bases). The J gene, absent from TCRdb, was called here by matching the DNA to germline. The V end was cut by 2 bases, the J end by 1 base, with 23 bases between. Germline V gene lookup returns CDR1 TSWWSYY and CDR2 QGS. This CDR3 region has 19 residues. The CDR3 bases are TGTGCTCTTGGGGAAGGGCCTTCGGTACTGGGAGATATCACCGATAAACTCATCTTT. It is translated as CALGEGPSVLGDITDKLIF.

As regards this clone: With only one base between it and a far larger clone, this is likely a read error. The same CDR3 is also encoded by other DNA sequences in this sample. The gene calls are TRDV1 and TRDJ1; 10 positions agree with TRDD3. There are 18 residues in the CDR3. J lost 9 bases, V lost 6 bases, and 22 bases had no gene match. CDR1 TSWWSYY and CDR2 QGS come from the germline V gene. CDR3 sequence (DNA): TGTGCTCTTGGCTCTATCTTACCTCTCTGGGGGATAACGAAGCAACTCATCTTT. Translating it yields CALGSILPLWGITKQLIF.

Only a few counts were recorded for this clone. This DNA translates differently at residue 10 from the TCRdb protein, which is that of a much larger clone; a read error is likely, and the protein shown is the DNA's own translation. The J gene is TRDJ1, the V gene TRDV2, with 10 bases matching TRDD3. Assignment of the J gene here rests on matching the DNA to germline, because TCRdb gives none. Germline CDR1 and CDR2: GEAIGNYY and EKD. The CDR3 runs to 19 residues. V lost 0 bases and J lost 0; bases outside the gene matches: 12. Here the CDR3 reads CACDTVGGYVGSYTDKLIF. DNA for the CDR3: TGTGCCTGTGACACCGTAGGGGGATACGTGGGGTCGTACACCGATAAACTCATCTTT.